This T cell receptor beta chain was documented in a study of T cells expressing NK-cell markers. Study details: The authors derived TCR beta repertoires from sorted CD3+CD56+NKG2C+, CD3+CD56+NKG2C- and CD3+CD56-NKG2C+ T cells. Study conclusions and caveats: Questions lingered over whether expanded NKG2C+ T cell clones were HCMV-specific. Of the CD8+ T cells in more than five donors, about 1.0-7.0% belonged to dominant NKG2C+ clonotypes.

Worth noting for this clonotype: Its cognate antigen is unknown.

As the method of synthesis, 5'RACE template switching with UMIs yielded TCR beta cDNA. TCRdb reanalyzed the 5' RACE reads and collapses them to one entry per CDR3 protein, without DNA. The sample totals hundreds of thousands of distinct CDR3 sequences; its top ten clones hold roughly 4.2%. The germline V gene has CDR1 SGHTA and CDR2 FQGTGA. This CDR3 comprises 15 residues. This receptor was obtained from a woman between 18 and 70 years old in good health. The sample taken for sequencing was blood T cells: a sorted CD56 or NKG2C T cell subset, CD4+ or CD8+ T cells, or bulk PBMC T cells (not recorded which). The genes are TRBV7-3 and TRBJ2-2; TCRdb proposes TRBD2, but this gene call is untestable without DNA. The CDR3 loop is CASSSGLARTGELFF.